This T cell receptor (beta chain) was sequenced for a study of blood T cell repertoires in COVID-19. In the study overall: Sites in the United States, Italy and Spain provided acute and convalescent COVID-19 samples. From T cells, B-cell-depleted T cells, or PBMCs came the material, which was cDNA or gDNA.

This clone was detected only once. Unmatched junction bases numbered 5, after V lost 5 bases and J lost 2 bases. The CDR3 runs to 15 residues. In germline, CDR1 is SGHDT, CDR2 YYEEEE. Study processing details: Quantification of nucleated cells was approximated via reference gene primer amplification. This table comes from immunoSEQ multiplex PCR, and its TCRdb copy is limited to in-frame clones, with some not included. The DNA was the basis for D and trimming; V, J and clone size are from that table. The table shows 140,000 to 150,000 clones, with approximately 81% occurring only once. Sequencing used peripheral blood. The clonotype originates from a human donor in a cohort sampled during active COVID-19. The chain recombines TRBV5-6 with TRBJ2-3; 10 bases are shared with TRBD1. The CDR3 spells CASSPDRGVTDTQYF. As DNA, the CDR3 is TGTGCCAGCAGTCCGGACAGGGGGGTCACAGATACGCAGTATTTT. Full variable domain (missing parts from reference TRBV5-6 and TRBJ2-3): DAGVTQSPTHLIKTRGQQVTLRCSPKSGHDTVSWYQQALGQGPQFIFQYYEEEERQRGNFPDRFSGHQFPNYSSELNVNALLLGDSALYLCASSPDRGVTDTQYFGPGTRLTVL.